The present entry profiles one T cell receptor (beta chain) with its context. Synthetic TCR analog templates were added to each PCR reaction. Profiling relied on immunoSEQ multiplex PCR, and the TCRdb table lists in-frame clones only, not all of them. The data hold 90,000 or so clones, with 90% observed a single time. Time point given: pretreatment peripheral blood. The data were obtained in a study of PD-L1 blockade in urothelial cancer. Study overall: Males with bladder-origin urothelial cancer constituted most of the 29 patients.

There are 16 residues in the CDR3. The germline V gene has CDR1 LNHDA and CDR2 SQIVND (reference sequence). V lost 4 bases to trimming and J lost 4 bases; unmatched junction nucleotides: 6. The chain recombines TRBV19 with TRBJ2-6, with 8 bases that match TRBD1. Specimen: PBMCs, collected around atezolizumab (anti-PD-L1) treatment. This clonotype was sampled from a man in his 60s with urothelial cancer. CDR3 DNA: TGTGCCAGTAGTACGACAGGGGTCTACGGGGCCAACGTCCTGACTTTC. Its translation is CASSTTGVYGANVLTF.